Following are 12 T cell receptor beta chains from one sample sequenced in a study of tumor and adjacent non-tumor tissue in lung cancer. The library came from three nested PCR rounds adapted from ARM-PCR protocols. TCRdb ran MiXCR on the multiplex PCR reads and lists one entry per CDR3 protein. The sample has roughly 75,000 distinct CDR3 sequences; 60% to 85% are singletons. No cell sorting was done before RNA was extracted from the tissue. The source material was lung tumor tissue. Receptor source: a woman aged 50 to 65 with non-small cell lung cancer.

Remarks on this clonotype: One end of the junction fails to match germline, which may point to a read error. The rearrangement links TRBV4-2 to TRBJ2-7; D ambiguous. Germline-derived CDR1 and CDR2 are LGHNA and YNFKEQ. The CDR3 contains 13 residues. CDR3 in amino acids: CASSQGDTYGQYF. CDR3 in DNA: TGTGCCAGCAGCCAAGGAGATACCTACGGGCAGTACTTC.

A note on this clonotype: The conserved phenylalanine or tryptophan normally closing the CDR3 is absent here, so this likely arose from a read error. Because the CDR3's place on the DNA is in doubt, the DNA is left out and the CDR3 is given as listed by TCRdb. This sequence joins TRBV11-2 and TRBJ2-7; the D segment call TRBD1 is taken from the table without a DNA check. The CDR3 extends over 16 residues, inclusive of both ends. CDR1 is SGHAT, CDR2 FQNNGV, per germline. CDR3 in amino acids: CASSLLTGTGAYEQYS.

Concerning this clonotype: One junction end disagrees with the germline gene, perhaps due to a read error. The chain couples TRBV6-5 to TRBJ2-2; TRBD1 might be the D (6 bases). Germline lookup yields CDR1 MNHEY and CDR2 SVGAGI. The length of the CDR3 is 16 residues. The CDR3 sequence is CANSCLGQPNTGELFF. As DNA, the CDR3 is TGTGCCAACAGTTGTCTGGGACAACCGAACACCGGGGAGCTGTTTTTT.

About this clonotype: The junction departs from the called germline gene at one end, perhaps through a read error. CDR3 sequence: CTSRDPGLAGELFF. As DNA, the CDR3 is TGTACCAGCAGGGACCCAGGGTTGGCTGGGGAACTGTTTTTT. The rearrangement links TRBV6-5 to TRBJ2-2, with D perhaps being TRBD1 or TRBD2 (5 bases each). This CDR3 region has 14 residues. The V gene's germline CDR1 is MNHEY and CDR2 SVGAGI.

With regard to this clonotype: The junction does not match germline at one end; this may be a read error. The rearrangement links TRBV11-2 to TRBJ2-1, with 9 bases identical to TRBD2. Germline V lookup: CDR1 SGHAT, CDR2 FQNNGV. The CDR3 extends over 15 amino acids. The CDR3 reads CASSPRASGVREQFF. For the CDR3, the DNA is TGTGCTAGCAGCCCCCGGGCTAGCGGGGTGCGTGAGCAGTTCTTC.

In regard to this clonotype: One end of the junction does not line up with germline, which may come from a read error. The chain recombines TRBV6-5 with TRBJ2-7; D gene uncertain. Germline CDR1 and CDR2: MNHEY and SVGAGI. This CDR3 region has 11 residues. CDR3 nucleotide sequence: TGTGTCAGCAGTATCACTTACGAGCAGTACTTC. This sequence encodes CVSSITYEQYF.

For this clonotype: The CDR3 does not close with the conserved phenylalanine or tryptophan, likely indicating a read error. The chain links TRBV24-1 to TRBJ2-1; D gene ambiguous. The CDR3 has 13 residues. V was cut by 9 bases and J by 6 bases, with 14 bases left in between. The germline V gene has CDR1 KGHDR and CDR2 SFDVKD. CDR3: CATQLTNLNEQFS. CDR3 in DNA: TGTGCCACCCAGCTGACCAACCTCAATGAGCAGTTCTCC.

This clonotype was counted once. No conserved phenylalanine or tryptophan ends this CDR3, so it is likely a read error. The limits of the CDR3 on the DNA are not certain, so only TCRdb's listed CDR3 is given. The chain combines TRBV2 with TRBJ2-7; the D call of TRBD2 is as the table states it, not checked on the DNA. Per the germline V gene, CDR1 is SNHLY and CDR2 is FYNNEI. The CDR3 comprises 15 residues, both ends counted. The CDR3 spells CASSEARAGGREHYL.

A word on this clonotype: The germline gene is not matched at one end of the junction; a read error may be the cause. V and J are TRBV11-2 and TRBJ2-3, with D perhaps matching TRBD1 (6 bases). The CDR3 spans 15 residues. Germline values: CDR1 SGHAT, CDR2 FQNNGV. In DNA, the CDR3 is TGTGCCAGCAGCTCAGGACCCTCAGGGGACCATACACAGTATTTT. Protein: CASSSGPSGDHTQYF. The full variable domain, in which reference TRBV11-2 and TRBJ2-3 provide the parts outside the CDR3, is EAGVAQSPRYKIIEKRQSVAFWCNPISGHATLYWYQQILGQGPKLLIQFQNNGVVDDSQLPKDRFSAERLKGVDSTLKIQPAKLEDSAVYLCASSSGPSGDHTQYFGPGTRLTVL.

This clonotype was picked up many times. A much larger clone differs from this one at a single base, so this may be a read error. This chain connects TRBV11-2 to TRBJ1-5; D not resolved. V was shortened by 4 bases and J by 5 bases, with 9 bases between the two germline ends. The CDR3 spans 13 residues. The V gene's germline CDR1 is SGHAT and CDR2 FQNNGV. The CDR3, as DNA: TGTGCCAGCAGCTCGAACGGCTATCAGCCCCAGCATTTT. Translating it yields CASSSNGYQPQHF.

This clonotype has only one observation. The conserved closing phenylalanine or tryptophan is absent in this CDR3, likely reflecting a read error. The rearrangement links TRBV4-2 to TRBJ1-1; the match to TRBD1 covers 8 bases. J was trimmed by 2 bases and V by 4 bases; bases with no gene match: 6. This CDR3 region has 15 residues. Germline lookup yields CDR1 LGHNA and CDR2 YNFKEQ. Written as DNA, the CDR3 is TGTGCCAGCAGCCCAGAGGGACAGGTTAACACTGAAGCTTTCTAT. Translation: CASSPEGQVNTEAFY.

The genes are TRBV5-1 and TRBJ2-1; weak D call: TRBD1 (5 bases). V lost 4 bases and J lost 9, with 11 bases in between. CDR1 SGHRS and CDR2 YFSETQ come from the germline V gene. CDR3 size: 12 residues. The CDR3 bases are TGCGCCAGCAGCCCCGCCCAGGGTGAGCAGTTCTTC. It specifies CASSPAQGEQFF.